The T cell receptor (beta chain) under discussion was sequenced for a study of cytomegalovirus exposure and HLA in healthy donors. For this clone: The antigen is undetermined.

Notes on the study in general: Most TCR sequences proved rare, with some public TCRs found in many donors.

V was clipped by 5 bases and J by 4 bases, with 11 bases between them. Per germline, CDR1 SEHNR and CDR2 FQNEAQ (reference sequence). This CDR3 is 13 amino acids long. 60 Vbeta and 13 Jbeta primers were used in PCR. Profiled with immunoSEQ multiplex PCR; TCRdb holds only in-frame clones, not every one. The sample comprises fewer than 45,000 clones, about 73% of which are singletons, and about 3.2% rests with the top ten. V gene TRBV7-9 combines with J gene TRBJ1-1, with D possibly matching TRBD1 (5 bases). Source material: PBMCs. The source of this sequence is a woman in her 30s in good health and CMV-seronegative. The chain's CDR3 is CASSLTGITEAFF. The CDR3 region has the DNA TGTGCCAGCAGCCTCACAGGTATCACTGAAGCTTTCTTT.